The TCR beta chain under discussion was sequenced for a study of graft-versus-host responses after intestinal transplantation. Whole-study context: Those transplanted obtained multivisceral, liver-intestinal, or isolated intestinal grafts. Overall study findings and caveats: Detected in recipient marrow were GvH clones, some of which were first observed in ileum or blood. Circulating GvH clone levels at their peak were associated with HvG declines (early post-transplant).

On this clone: Antigen unknown.

Germline V gene sequence: CDR1 DFQATT, CDR2 SNEGSKA (reference sequence). V was shortened by 5 bases and J by 7 bases, with 10 bases between the two germline ends. The CDR3 extends over 11 amino acids. Assay used: immunoSEQ multiplex PCR; TCRdb lists only in-frame clones, some missing. The data contain 35,000 to 45,000 clones, roughly 93% of them singletons. This sequence originates from a human patient who received an intestinal transplant, so some T cells may come from the graft donor. Here the sequenced sample was PBMCs, taken around 720 days after intestinal transplantation. The chain recombines TRBV20-1 with TRBJ2-3; D unresolved. CDR3 amino acids: CSAWSGYTQYF. Written as DNA, the CDR3 is TGCAGTGCTTGGTCCGGGTATACGCAGTATTTT.